What follows describes a single TCR beta chain. Its antigen is not identified. Through 5' RACE with UMI labels, the TRB cDNA libraries were prepared. TCRdb reprocessed the 5' RACE reads; each CDR3 protein has one entry and no DNA is given. The listing records roughly 6,100 distinct CDR3 sequences. The record originates from a study of CXCR3-negative and CXCR3-positive naive CD8 T cells. The overall study: A total of about 130 million TRB reads was generated, with about 1.5 +/- 0.3 million per library.

Within the CD8+ T cell compartment, naive cells were CD45RO-CCR7+CD27+CD95-. This CDR3 has 16 residues. The V gene's germline CDR1 is SEHNR and CDR2 FQNEAQ (reference sequence). Broader study findings: Diversity was high in both naive subsets and much lower in memory cells. Memory, not naive, CXCR3-negative and CXCR3-positive cells differed in TRBV-TRBJ usage.

The J gene is TRBJ2-7, the V gene TRBV7-9; TCRdb calls TRBD2, which cannot be checked without DNA. Sequencing input: naive CXCR3- CD8+ T cells from blood. Noted subset: CD45RO-CCR7+CD27+CD95- naive CD8+ T cells lacking CXCR3 (TNR3-). The clonotype comes from a human donor in good health. Some clones in this sample may be carry-over from other donors' samples. This CDR3 reads CASSLVPSGRHYEQYF. Together with reference TRBV7-9 and TRBJ2-7, the CDR3 gives the full variable domain: DTGVSQNPRHKITKRGQNVTFRCDPISEHNRLYWYRQTLGQGPEFLTYFQNEAQLEKSRLLSDRFSAERPKGSFSTLEIQRTEQGDSAMYLCASSLVPSGRHYEQYFGPGTRLTVT.